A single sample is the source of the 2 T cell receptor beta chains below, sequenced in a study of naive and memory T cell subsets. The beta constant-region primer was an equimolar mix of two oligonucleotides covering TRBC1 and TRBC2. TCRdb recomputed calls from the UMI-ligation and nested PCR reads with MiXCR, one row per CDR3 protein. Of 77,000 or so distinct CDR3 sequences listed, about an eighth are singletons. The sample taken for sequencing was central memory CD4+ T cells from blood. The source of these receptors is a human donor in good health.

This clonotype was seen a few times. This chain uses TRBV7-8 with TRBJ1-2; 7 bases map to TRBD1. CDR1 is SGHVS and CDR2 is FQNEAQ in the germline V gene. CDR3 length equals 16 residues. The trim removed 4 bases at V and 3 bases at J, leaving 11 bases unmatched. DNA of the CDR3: TGTGCCAGCAGCTCAGGGGGAGAAAATTCGGACTATGGCTACACCTTC. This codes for CASSSGGENSDYGYTF.

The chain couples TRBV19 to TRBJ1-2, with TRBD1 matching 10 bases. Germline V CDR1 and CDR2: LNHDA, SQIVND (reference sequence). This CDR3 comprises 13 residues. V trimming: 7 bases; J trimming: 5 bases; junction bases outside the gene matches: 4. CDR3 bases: TGTGCCAGTACCCGACAGGGGGCGTATGGCTACACCTTC. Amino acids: CASTRQGAYGYTF.